Presented here are 5 T cell receptor beta chains from one specimen sequenced in a study of cytomegalovirus exposure and HLA in healthy donors. PCR involved 60 Vbeta and 13 Jbeta primers. Libraries were prepared by immunoSEQ multiplex PCR; TCRdb keeps only in-frame clonotypes and omits some of them. The sample holds 250,000 to 300,000 clones, about nine tenths seen once. The source material was PBMCs. The receptors here all came from a girl aged 2-10 years in good health and CMV-seronegative.

The chain joins TRBV29-1 to TRBJ2-4; D uncertain. The ends were cut back, 7 bases at V and 6 bases at J, with 13 bases in the middle. This CDR3 has 12 amino acids. The germline gives CDR1 SQVTM, CDR2 ANQGSEA. This chain's CDR3 is CSATHHGNIQYF. Here the CDR3 DNA reads TGCAGCGCGACTCATCACGGAAACATTCAGTACTTC.

The genes are TRBV4-2 and TRBJ1-5, with D possibly matching TRBD1 (5 bases). Germline assignment: CDR1 LGHNA and CDR2 YNFKEQ. V dropped 0 bases and J dropped 5 bases, with 20 bases sitting between them. This CDR3 has 18 residues. CDR3 nucleotides: TGTGCCAGCAGCCAAGACCCCCTACTTAGGGGTAGGTATCAGCCCCAGCATTTT. The encoded protein is CASSQDPLLRGRYQPQHF.

This chain links TRBV6-5 with TRBJ2-7, with D possibly matching TRBD2 (5 bases). Trimming left V 6 bases short and J 2 bases short, with 17 bases between. The CDR3 has 15 amino acids. The germline CDR1 and CDR2 sequences are MNHEY and SVGAGI. CDR3 sequence: CASSADSQWTYEQYF. In nucleotides, the CDR3 is TGTGCCAGCAGCGCGGACTCCCAGTGGACCTACGAGCAGTACTTC.

This chain connects TRBV10-3 to TRBJ2-1; TRBD2 aligns across 9 bases. Germline-derived CDR1 and CDR2 are ENHRY and SYGVKD. Trimming cost V 6 bases and J 7 bases; bases outside gene matches: 4. The length of the CDR3 is 13 residues. The CDR3 spells CAISRTSDNEQFF. The CDR3 nucleotides read TGTGCCATCAGCCGGACTAGCGATAATGAGCAGTTCTTC.

V and J are TRBV5-1 and TRBJ2-7; 7 nucleotides match TRBD1. The CDR3 consists of 14 residues. V was clipped by 4 bases and J by 6 bases; unmatched bases: 10. Germline V lookup: CDR1 SGHRS, CDR2 YFSETQ. DNA of the CDR3: TGCGCCAGCAGCGCCGGGGACAGTGTTCGCGAGCAGTACTTC. The encoded protein is CASSAGDSVREQYF.